This entry is about one T cell receptor beta chain. This sample was taken from a study of blood T cell repertoires in COVID-19. On the study more broadly: There were acute and convalescent COVID-19 samples, and they came from the United States, Italy and Spain. Sources were T cells, B-cell-depleted T cells, or PBMCs; the material itself was cDNA or gDNA.

This CDR3 is built from 12 residues. Germline V gene sequence: CDR1 SQVTM, CDR2 ANQGSEA. With 2 bases clipped from V and 9 bases from J, the junction kept 4 bases outside the gene matches. Study processing details: Quantification of nucleated cells was approximated via reference gene primer amplification. The data were produced by immunoSEQ multiplex PCR, yet TCRdb's version contains in-frame clones alone and is incomplete. The D gene and trimming were derived from the DNA, and the V and J assignments and clone size from that table. The sample lists 170,000 or so clones, roughly 86% occurring once. Sequencing was done on a sample of peripheral blood. V usage is TRBV29-1 and J usage is TRBJ2-3; TRBD2 matches 8 bases. This TCR derives from a man aged 35-49 years with active or convalescent COVID-19. In DNA, the CDR3 is TGCAGCGTTGAAAAGACTAGCGAGACGCAGTATTTT. It is translated as CSVEKTSETQYF.